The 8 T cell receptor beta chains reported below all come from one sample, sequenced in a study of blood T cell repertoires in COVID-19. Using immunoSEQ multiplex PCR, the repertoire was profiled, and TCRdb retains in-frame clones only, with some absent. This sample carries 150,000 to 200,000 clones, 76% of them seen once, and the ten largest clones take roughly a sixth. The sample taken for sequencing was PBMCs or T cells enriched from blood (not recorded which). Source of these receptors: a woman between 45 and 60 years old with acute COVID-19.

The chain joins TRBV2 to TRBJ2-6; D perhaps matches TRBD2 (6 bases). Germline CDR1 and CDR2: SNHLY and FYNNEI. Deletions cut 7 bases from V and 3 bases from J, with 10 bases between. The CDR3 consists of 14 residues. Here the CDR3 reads CASTWGGGANVLTF. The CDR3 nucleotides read TGTGCCAGCACATGGGGAGGTGGGGCCAACGTCCTGACTTTC.

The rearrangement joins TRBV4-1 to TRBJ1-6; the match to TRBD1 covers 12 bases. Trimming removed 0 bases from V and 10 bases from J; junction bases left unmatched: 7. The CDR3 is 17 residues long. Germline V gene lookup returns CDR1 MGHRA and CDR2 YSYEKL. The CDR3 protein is CASSQDPRDRGHSPLHF. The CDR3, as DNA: TGCGCCAGCAGCCAAGATCCTCGGGACAGGGGGCACTCACCCCTCCACTTT.

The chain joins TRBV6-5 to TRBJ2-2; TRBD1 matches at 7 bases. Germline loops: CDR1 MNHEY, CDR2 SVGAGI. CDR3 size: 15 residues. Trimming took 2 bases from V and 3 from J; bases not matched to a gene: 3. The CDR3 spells CASSYGQVYTGELFF. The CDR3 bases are TGTGCCAGCAGTTACGGACAGGTCTACACCGGGGAGCTGTTTTTT.

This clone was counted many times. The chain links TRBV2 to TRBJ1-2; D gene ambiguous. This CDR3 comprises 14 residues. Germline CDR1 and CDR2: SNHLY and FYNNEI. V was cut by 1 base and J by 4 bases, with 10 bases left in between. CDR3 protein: CASSEEVQVYGYTF. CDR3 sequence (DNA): TGTGCCAGCAGTGAAGAGGTGCAGGTCTATGGCTACACCTTC.

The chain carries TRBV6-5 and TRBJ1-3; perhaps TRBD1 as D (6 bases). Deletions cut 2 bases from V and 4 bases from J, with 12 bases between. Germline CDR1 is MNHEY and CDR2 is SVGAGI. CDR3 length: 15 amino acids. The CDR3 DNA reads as TGTGCCAGCAGTTACGCAGGGGCGCTCGGAAACACCATATATTTT. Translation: CASSYAGALGNTIYF.

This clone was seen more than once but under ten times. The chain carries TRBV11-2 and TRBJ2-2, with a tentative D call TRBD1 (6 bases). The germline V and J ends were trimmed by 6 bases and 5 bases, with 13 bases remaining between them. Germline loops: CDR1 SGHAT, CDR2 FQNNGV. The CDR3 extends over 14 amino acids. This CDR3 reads CASRRDRGTGELFF. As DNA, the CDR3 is TGTGCCAGCAGACGAGATAGGGGGACCGGGGAGCTGTTTTTT.

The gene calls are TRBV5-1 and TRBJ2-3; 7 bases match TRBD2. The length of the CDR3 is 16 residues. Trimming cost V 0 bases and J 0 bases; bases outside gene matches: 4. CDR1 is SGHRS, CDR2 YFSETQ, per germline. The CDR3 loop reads CASSLAHGGSTDTQYF. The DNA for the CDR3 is TGCGCCAGCAGCTTGGCCCACGGGGGGAGCACAGATACGCAGTATTTT.

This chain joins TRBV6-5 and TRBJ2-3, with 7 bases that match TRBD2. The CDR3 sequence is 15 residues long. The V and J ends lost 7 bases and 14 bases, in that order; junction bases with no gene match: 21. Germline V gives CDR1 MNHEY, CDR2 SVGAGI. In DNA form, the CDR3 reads TGTGCCAGCATCCCTCGGGGAGCTGGGAGGGATGTGGGGTATTTT. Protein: CASIPRGAGRDVGYF.